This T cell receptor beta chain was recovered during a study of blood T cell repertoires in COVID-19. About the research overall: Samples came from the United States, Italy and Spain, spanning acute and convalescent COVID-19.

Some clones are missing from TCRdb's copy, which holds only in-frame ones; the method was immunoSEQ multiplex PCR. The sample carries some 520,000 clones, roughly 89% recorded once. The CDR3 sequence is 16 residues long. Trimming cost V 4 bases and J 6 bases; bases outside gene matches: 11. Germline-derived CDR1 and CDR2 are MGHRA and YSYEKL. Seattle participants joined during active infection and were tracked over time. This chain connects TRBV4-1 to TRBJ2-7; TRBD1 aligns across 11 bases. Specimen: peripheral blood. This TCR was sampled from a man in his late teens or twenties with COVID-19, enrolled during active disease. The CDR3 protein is CASSRPGRDRGSEQYF. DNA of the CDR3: TGCGCCAGCAGCCGCCCCGGGAGGGACAGGGGGTCCGAGCAGTACTTC.